These T cell receptor beta chains were read from a single sample in a study of cytomegalovirus exposure and HLA in healthy donors. The method was immunoSEQ multiplex PCR; TCRdb's version includes in-frame clones alone and lacks a portion of them. The sample has about 76,000 clones; roughly 73% are singletons. The specimen sequenced was PBMCs. These receptor sequences come from a male donor in good health and CMV-seropositive. Each CDR3 is given with its conserved first and last residue. Fields, in order: D gene, clone size, V gene, J gene, CDR3 protein, CDR3 DNA. A D gene is named only where the DNA matches it firmly. Clone size is shown for a subset of rows, as once, few, many or a class of expanded clone.

TRBD2,.,TRBV2,TRBJ2-3,CASANRASGRTDTQYF,TGTGCCAGCGCCAACAGGGCTAGCGGGAGGACAGATACGCAGTATTTT
.,.,TRBV12-5,TRBJ2-1,CASASGVAVYNEQFF,TGTGCTAGTGCGTCCGGGGTGGCCGTCTACAATGAGCAGTTCTTC
TRBD2,.,TRBV5-1,TRBJ2-7,CASSWTLAGGNEQYF,TGCGCCAGCAGCTGGACACTAGCGGGAGGAAACGAGCAGTACTTC
.,.,TRBV23-1,TRBJ2-2,CASSQLRGELFF,TGCGCCAGCAGTCAACTCCGCGGGGAGCTGTTTTTT
.,.,TRBV2,TRBJ2-3,CASKQETDTQYF,TGTGCCAGCAAACAAGAAACAGATACGCAGTATTTT
.,.,TRBV7-2,TRBJ2-7,CASSLALGGAYEQYF,TGTGCCAGCAGCTTAGCCCTAGGGGGGGCCTACGAGCAGTACTTC
TRBD2,.,TRBV9,TRBJ2-1,CASSPSWTSVYNEQFF,TGTGCCAGCAGCCCTTCATGGACTAGCGTCTACAATGAGCAGTTCTTC
TRBD2,once,TRBV7-3,TRBJ2-1,CASSLWGGVYNEQFF,TGTGCCAGCAGCTTGTGGGGGGGGGTATACAATGAGCAGTTCTTC
TRBD1,.,TRBV6-5,TRBJ2-7,CASRSDRSLRGEQYF,TGTGCCAGCAGATCGGACAGGTCACTAAGGGGCGAGCAGTACTTC
TRBD2,once,TRBV4-3,TRBJ2-3,CASSQRLAGGPTDTQYF,TGCGCCAGCAGCCAGCGCCTAGCGGGAGGGCCGACAGATACGCAGTATTTT
TRBD2,.,TRBV5-4,TRBJ2-7,CASSLGRTSYEQYF,TGTGCCAGCAGCTTGGGCCGGACTAGCTACGAGCAGTACTTC
TRBD1,.,TRBV9,TRBJ2-1,CASSAQGGNYNEQFF,TGTGCCAGCAGCGCACAGGGGGGAAACTACAATGAGCAGTTCTTC
TRBD2,.,TRBV2,TRBJ2-7,CASSEGLALNSYEQYF,TGTGCCAGCAGTGAAGGACTAGCTCTCAATTCCTACGAGCAGTACTTC
.,.,TRBV27,TRBJ2-1,CASAVSSYNEQFF,TGTGCCAGTGCGGTAAGCTCCTACAATGAGCAGTTCTTC
TRBD2,.,TRBV7-2,TRBJ2-7,CASSFTTSGYEQYF,TGTGCCAGCAGCTTTACGACTAGCGGCTACGAGCAGTACTTC
.,.,TRBV14,TRBJ1-1,CASSLRVKHAEAFF,TGTGCCAGCAGCCTCCGGGTCAAACACGCTGAAGCTTTCTTT
.,.,TRBV28,TRBJ2-7,CASSSSGSEQYF,TGTGCCAGCAGTTCCTCCGGGAGCGAGCAGTACTTC
.,.,TRBV4-1,TRBJ2-7,CASSLASTYEQYF,TGCGCCAGCAGCTTAGCTAGCACCTACGAGCAGTACTTC
.,once,TRBV28,TRBJ1-5,CASSLLRQAQPQHF,TGTGCCAGCAGTTTGTTGCGACAAGCTCAGCCCCAGCATTTT
.,many,TRBV27,TRBJ1-1,CASSLSAGAGDTEAFF,TGTGCCAGCAGTTTATCGGCAGGGGCCGGAGACACTGAAGCTTTCTTT
.,.,TRBV11-3,TRBJ2-5,CASQTEDRQETQYF,TGTGCCAGCCAAACGGAGGACCGCCAAGAGACCCAGTACTTC
TRBD1,.,TRBV7-8,TRBJ1-5,CASSLGTGDQPQHF,TGTGCCAGCAGCTTGGGTACAGGGGATCAGCCCCAGCATTTT
TRBD2,.,TRBV6-5,TRBJ2-1,CASSKLADYNEQFF,TGTGCCAGCAGTAAACTAGCGGATTACAATGAGCAGTTCTTC
.,.,TRBV7-2,TRBJ2-2,CASSLVGGELFF,TGTGCCAGCAGCTTAGTCGGGGGGGAGCTGTTTTTT
.,.,TRBV5-4,TRBJ2-5,CASSSPQETQYF,TGTGCCAGCAGCTCTCCGCAAGAGACCCAGTACTTC
.,.,TRBV29-1,TRBJ1-1,CSGEAGRGTEAFF,TGCAGCGGGGAAGCGGGGAGGGGCACTGAAGCTTTCTTT
.,.,TRBV2,TRBJ2-1,CASSREIGNEQFF,TGTGCCAGCAGTCGGGAGATCGGCAATGAGCAGTTCTTC
.,.,TRBV15,TRBJ2-7,CATSRERRSSYEQYF,TGTGCCACCAGCAGAGAGAGAAGGAGCTCCTACGAGCAGTACTTC
.,.,TRBV6-6,TRBJ2-5,CASSQVGQKKETQYF,TGTGCCAGCAGCCAAGTCGGACAAAAGAAAGAGACCCAGTACTTC
TRBD1,.,TRBV2,TRBJ1-3,CASRDGTGRNTIYF,TGTGCCAGCAGGGACGGGACAGGGAGAAACACCATATATTTT
.,.,TRBV25-1,TRBJ2-5,CASSPPGVKELGTQYF,TGTGCCAGCAGTCCCCCGGGGGTCAAAGAGTTGGGGACCCAGTACTTC
.,.,TRBV6-5,TRBJ1-1,CASSYVEGAYEAFF,TGTGCCAGCAGTTACGTAGAGGGAGCGTATGAAGCTTTCTTT
.,.,TRBV28,TRBJ1-5,CASNLRRTFGQPQHF,TGTGCCAGCAACTTACGCAGGACATTCGGTCAGCCCCAGCATTTT
.,.,TRBV7-9,TRBJ1-1,CASSLNQVQGEAFF,TGTGCCAGCAGCTTAAATCAGGTCCAGGGTGAAGCTTTCTTT
TRBD2,.,TRBV7-2,TRBJ2-3,CASSLLAGGTTDTQYF,TGTGCCAGCAGCTTATTAGCGGGAGGGACCACAGATACGCAGTATTTT
.,.,TRBV6-1,TRBJ1-5,CAAGPDFAQPQHF,TGTGCCGCGGGGCCTGACTTTGCTCAGCCCCAGCATTTT
TRBD2,.,TRBV25-1,TRBJ2-5,CASSEQGRAGGETQYF,TGTGCCAGCAGTGAGCAGGGACGTGCGGGGGGAGAGACCCAGTACTTC
.,.,TRBV9,TRBJ2-5,CASGTFETQYF,TGTGCCAGCGGGACTTTTGAGACCCAGTACTTC
.,.,TRBV2,TRBJ2-5,CASNSREGSMVQETQYF,TGTGCCAGCAATTCCCGCGAGGGTAGCATGGTCCAAGAGACCCAGTACTTC
.,.,TRBV9,TRBJ1-5,CASSVAGAFNQPQHF,TGTGCCAGCAGCGTCGCAGGGGCTTTCAATCAGCCCCAGCATTTT